Listed here are 5 T cell receptor beta chains from one sample, sequenced in a study of T cell responses to AZD1222 COVID-19 vaccine (dated by TCRdb to the early 2020s). Library preparation used the immunoSEQ multiplex PCR assay. Here the immuneACCESS table is served through TCRdb, limited to in-frame sequences with V and J called. Missing clones are a known gap in these copies; in checked studies unresolved V genes cover under half, and the rest lacks a known reason. Present in this sample are fewer than 90,000 clones, over 80% of which were seen just once. Approximately 10% of the sample is in the top ten clones. According to the study, the label for this sample's time point signals: about 28 days (+/-7) after the second vaccine dose. This specimen consisted of peripheral blood, obtained 28 days after the second AZD1222 dose. These receptors all come from an adult who received the AZD1222 COVID-19 vaccine.

The V and J genes are TRBV3-1 (or the pseudogene TRBV3-2) and TRBJ2-7; weak D call: TRBD1 (6 bases). In germline, CDR1 is LGHDT, CDR2 YNNKEL (reference sequence). The CDR3 loop spans 14 amino acids. V dropped 4 bases and J dropped 5 bases, with 15 bases sitting between them. The CDR3 sequence: CASSPSGVRHEQYF. CDR3 sequence (DNA): TGTGCCAGCAGCCCTTCAGGGGTCCGACACGAGCAGTACTTC.

This chain links TRBV21-1 with TRBJ1-4; the table's D gene call, TRBD1, was not cross checked with the DNA. TRBV21-1 is reported as a pseudogene. This CDR3 comprises 16 residues. The CDR3 DNA sequence: TGTGCCAGCAGCAACCACCGGGACAGACATAATGAAAAACTGTTTTTT. It encodes CASSNHRDRHNEKLFF.

This sequence joins TRBV9 and TRBJ1-4, with unresolved D. Between the trimmed V and J ends, which lost 0 bases and 5 bases, there was a span of 5 bases. There are 13 residues in the CDR3. Per the germline V gene, CDR1 is SGDLS and CDR2 is YYNGEE. The CDR3 DNA sequence: TGTGCCAGCAGCGTAGGGCTCAATGAAAAACTGTTTTTT. It encodes CASSVGLNEKLFF.

The genes are TRBV5-1 and TRBJ2-7; D not resolved. Germline V lookup: CDR1 SGHRS, CDR2 YFSETQ. Between the trimmed V and J ends, which lost 4 bases and 9 bases, there was a span of 17 bases. This CDR3 is built from 13 residues. Here the CDR3 DNA reads TGCGCCAGCAGCGAACCACATCTACGCGGGCAGTACTTC. Its translation: CASSEPHLRGQYF.

The V gene is TRBV30, the J gene TRBJ1-2; D is perhaps TRBD1 (5 bases). The ends were cut back, 2 bases at V and 3 bases at J, with 10 bases in the middle. Germline assignment: CDR1 GTSNPN and CDR2 SVGIG (reference sequence). The CDR3 contains 13 residues. DNA for the CDR3: TGTGCCTGGAGTCCCGGGACGGACTATGGCTACACCTTC. Translating gives CAWSPGTDYGYTF.